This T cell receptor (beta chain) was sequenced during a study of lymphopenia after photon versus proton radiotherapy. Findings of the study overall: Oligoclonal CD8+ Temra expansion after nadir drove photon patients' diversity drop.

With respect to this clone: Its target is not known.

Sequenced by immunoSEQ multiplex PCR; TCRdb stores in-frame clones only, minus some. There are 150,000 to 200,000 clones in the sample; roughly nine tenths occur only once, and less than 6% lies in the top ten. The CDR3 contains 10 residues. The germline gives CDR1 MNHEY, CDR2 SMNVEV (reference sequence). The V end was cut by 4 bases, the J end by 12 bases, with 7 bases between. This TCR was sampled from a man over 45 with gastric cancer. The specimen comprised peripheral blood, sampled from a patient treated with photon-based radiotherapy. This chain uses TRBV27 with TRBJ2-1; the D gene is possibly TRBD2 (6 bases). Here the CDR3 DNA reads TGTGCCAGCAGTTCCGGGGGGCAGTTCTTC. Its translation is CASSSGGQFF.